This T cell receptor (beta chain) was identified during a study of blood T cell repertoires in COVID-19. Trimming took 4 bases from V and 8 from J; bases not matched to a gene: 9. CDR1 is SGHAT and CDR2 is FQNNGV in the germline V gene. The CDR3 is made up of 16 amino acids. Assay used: immunoSEQ multiplex PCR; TCRdb lists only in-frame clones, some missing. The sample shows about 230,000 clones, 81% of them seen only once. V usage is TRBV11-2 and J usage is TRBJ2-2; TRBD2 matches 11 bases. This clonotype was sampled from a woman aged 80 or over with acute or convalescent COVID-19. Sequencing input: peripheral blood. CDR3 in amino acids: CASSSSIAGGPGELFF. Here the CDR3 DNA reads TGTGCCAGCAGCTCGAGTATAGCGGGAGGGCCGGGGGAGCTGTTTTTT.